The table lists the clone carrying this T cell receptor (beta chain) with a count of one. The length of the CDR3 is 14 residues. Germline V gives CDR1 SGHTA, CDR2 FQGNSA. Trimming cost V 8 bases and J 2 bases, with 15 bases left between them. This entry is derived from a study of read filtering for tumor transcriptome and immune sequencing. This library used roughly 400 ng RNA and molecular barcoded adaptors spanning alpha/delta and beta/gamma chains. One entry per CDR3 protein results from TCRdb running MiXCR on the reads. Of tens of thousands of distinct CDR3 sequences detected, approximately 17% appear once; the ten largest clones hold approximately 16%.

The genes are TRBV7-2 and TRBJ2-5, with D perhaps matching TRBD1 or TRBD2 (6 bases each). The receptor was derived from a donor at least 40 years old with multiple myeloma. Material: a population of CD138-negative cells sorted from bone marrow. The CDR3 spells CASREAGTQETQYF. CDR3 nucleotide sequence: TGTGCCAGCCGCGAGGCGGGGACACAAGAGACCCAGTACTTC.